The clone carrying this T cell receptor beta chain showed up just a few times. The antigen remains undetermined. These data are taken from a study of blood T cells in healthy people across ages. Background on the study: Template switching picked up about one barcoded beta molecule for each two T cells.

The CDR3 consists of 13 residues. V lost 6 bases, J lost 7 bases, and 13 bases lay in between. Germline CDR1 is MNHEY and CDR2 is SVGAGI. Primed by a sample-barcoded 5' primer and a J-beta primer mix, a second PCR proceeded for about 6 to 11 cycles. A 12-random-nucleotide template-switch adaptor tagged each cDNA molecule. Using its own MiXCR run on the 5' RACE reads, TCRdb lists one record per CDR3 protein. The sample includes around 1,000,000 distinct CDR3 sequences, under 30% of them seen just once. Study conclusions and caveats: In the absence of known donor CMV status, changes in expanded clonotypes were possibly confounded.

These data were also reused for a study on T cells of mothers and their children. That work contributes: RNA that had been extracted went wholly into cDNA synthesis, at roughly 1.5 ug per 15 ul.

The sequence was obtained from a girl aged 2-10 years in good health. The genes are TRBV6-5 and TRBJ1-5; tentative D call: TRBD1 (5 bases). Sequencing was done on a sample of blood. The CDR3 loop reads CASSPAGSQPQHF. The CDR3 DNA follows: TGTGCCAGCAGCCCGGCAGGGTCCCAGCCCCAGCATTTT.